Reported below is one TCR beta chain. No culture or expansion preceded analysis of these blood cells. Blood libraries mostly used around 0.45 ug genomic DNA, six replicates each. TCRdb's table, derived via immunoSEQ multiplex PCR, lists solely in-frame clones and lacks some. Among over 11,000 clones listed, 71% were seen once. The data originate from a study of neoadjuvant anti-PD-1 for oral cavity cancer. This CDR3 is built from 16 residues. Germline CDR1 and CDR2: SGHRS and YFSETQ. With 4 bases clipped from V and 2 bases from J, the junction kept 11 bases outside the gene matches. The sequence was collected from a person between 40 and 80 years old with oral cavity squamous cell carcinoma. The V and J genes are TRBV5-1 and TRBJ2-5; 7 positions agree with TRBD1. Sample: PBMCs, taken before nivolumab (anti-PD-1) treatment. CDR3 in amino acids: CASSIEPTGLQETQYF. The CDR3 nucleotides read TGCGCCAGCAGCATCGAACCGACAGGGTTACAAGAGACCCAGTACTTC.